This T cell receptor (beta chain) came from a study of cytomegalovirus exposure and HLA in healthy donors. Looking at the study overall: Unique TCRs numbering some 80 million, obtained from HLA-typed donors, made up an early data release.

In the PCR, 60 Vbeta and 13 Jbeta primers were used. TCRdb's table, derived via immunoSEQ multiplex PCR, lists solely in-frame clones and lacks some. Of over 120,000 clones in the sample, roughly 70% were seen once. Study outcomes and limitations: Researchers catalogued under 200 TCR beta chains as cytomegalovirus-associated. Among the sequence variants, a highly shared cluster was likely an artifact of sequencing. Specificity for CMV antigens was confirmed in vitro for three of the CMV-associated chains.

With respect to this clone: Its target is unknown.

V was clipped by 5 bases and J by 2 bases, with 13 bases between them. The germline V gene encodes CDR1 LNHDA and CDR2 SQIVND (reference sequence). CDR3 size: 14 residues. This clonotype was obtained from a man between 18 and 35 years old in good health and CMV-seropositive. Sequenced material: PBMCs. The chain carries TRBV19 and TRBJ2-7; D is possibly TRBD2 (6 bases). CDR3 protein: CASSRAGMAYEQYF. The CDR3 DNA follows: TGTGCCAGTAGTCGGGCGGGGATGGCCTACGAGCAGTACTTC.